The rows below give T cell receptor beta chains drawn from one sample of a study of T cell changes during pregnancy in multiple sclerosis. Sequenced by immunoSEQ multiplex PCR; TCRdb stores in-frame clones only, minus some. This sample has more than 45,000 clones; about 92% occur once, and the top ten carry 0.91%. This specimen was CD4+ T cells from peripheral blood mononuclear cells, taken in the second trimester of pregnancy. These TCRs come from a female donor in good health, enrolled as a control in a pregnancy study. Both conserved end residues are part of each CDR3. The D gene is left open where the match is weak. Clone size, where shown, is once, few, many, or a class for clones that have expanded.

v_call: TRBV5-4; d_call: .; j_call: TRBJ2-5; clone_size: .; cdr3_nt: TGTGCCAGCAGCTTGACAGGGGGGGTAGAGACCCAGTACTTC; cdr3_aa: CASSLTGGVETQYF
v_call: TRBV19; d_call: .; j_call: TRBJ2-1; clone_size: .; cdr3_nt: TGTGCCAGTAGTATGTGGGCGGGATCTGAGCAGTTCTTC; cdr3_aa: CASSMWAGSEQFF
v_call: TRBV5-6; d_call: TRBD2; j_call: TRBJ2-2; clone_size: .; cdr3_nt: TGTGCCAGCAGCCGGACTAGCGCCGGGGAGCTGTTTTTT; cdr3_aa: CASSRTSAGELFF
v_call: TRBV9; d_call: .; j_call: TRBJ1-4; clone_size: .; cdr3_nt: TGTGCCAGCAGCCCGAGCGACCACACCGCGGGTGAAAAACTGTTTTTT; cdr3_aa: CASSPSDHTAGEKLFF
v_call: TRBV10-3; d_call: .; j_call: TRBJ2-7; clone_size: .; cdr3_nt: TGTGCCATCAGTGAGACTCCGGGTCACCGGATTTTC; cdr3_aa: CAISETPGHRIF
v_call: TRBV7-9; d_call: TRBD1; j_call: TRBJ1-2; clone_size: .; cdr3_nt: TGTGCCAGCAGCCTTGGGACAGGTTATGGCTACACCTTC; cdr3_aa: CASSLGTGYGYTF
v_call: TRBV5-1; d_call: TRBD1; j_call: TRBJ2-1; clone_size: few; cdr3_nt: TGCGCCAGCAGCACGGACAGGGTTTCATACAATGAGCAGTTCTTC; cdr3_aa: CASSTDRVSYNEQFF
v_call: TRBV9; d_call: TRBD2; j_call: TRBJ2-2; clone_size: .; cdr3_nt: TGTGCCAGCAGCGGAGCGGGAGGGGGGAACACCGGGGAGCTGTTTTTT; cdr3_aa: CASSGAGGGNTGELFF
v_call: TRBV15; d_call: .; j_call: TRBJ2-6; clone_size: .; cdr3_nt: TGTGCCACCGCCCTAGCCTTTGCTGGGGCCAACGTCCTGACTTTC; cdr3_aa: CATALAFAGANVLTF
v_call: TRBV7-3; d_call: TRBD1; j_call: TRBJ1-5; clone_size: once; cdr3_nt: TGTGCCAGCAGCGGGACAGGGGGAAATCAGCCCCAGCATTTT; cdr3_aa: CASSGTGGNQPQHF
v_call: TRBV11-2; d_call: .; j_call: TRBJ2-3; clone_size: .; cdr3_nt: TGTGCCAGCAGCCCTCCCTGGGGGGGGGCGGCAGATACGCAGTATTTT; cdr3_aa: CASSPPWGGAADTQYF
v_call: TRBV2; d_call: TRBD2; j_call: TRBJ2-4; clone_size: .; cdr3_nt: TGTGCCAGCAGACTAGCGGGGAGTACCAAAAACATTCAGTACTTC; cdr3_aa: CASRLAGSTKNIQYF
v_call: TRBV14; d_call: .; j_call: TRBJ2-2; clone_size: once; cdr3_nt: TGTGCCAGCAGCCAAGATTGGTCCGGGGGGCCAAGCCGGGAGCTGTTTTTT; cdr3_aa: CASSQDWSGGPSRELFF
v_call: TRBV28; d_call: TRBD1; j_call: TRBJ2-1; clone_size: once; cdr3_nt: TGTGCCAGCACCACAGGGACAGCTCAGTTCTTC; cdr3_aa: CASTTGTAQFF
v_call: TRBV28; d_call: TRBD2; j_call: TRBJ2-1; clone_size: .; cdr3_nt: TGTGCCAGCGCGAGCGGGAGTCCGAATGAGCAGTTCTTC; cdr3_aa: CASASGSPNEQFF
v_call: TRBV4-2; d_call: TRBD2; j_call: TRBJ2-1; clone_size: once; cdr3_nt: TGTGCCAGCAGCCAAGAGACTAGCGGGCCGTACAATGAGCAGTTCTTC; cdr3_aa: CASSQETSGPYNEQFF
v_call: TRBV5-1; d_call: TRBD1; j_call: TRBJ2-2; clone_size: .; cdr3_nt: TGCGCCAGCCACCTCACAGGGGTCGTGGACACCGGGGAGCTGTTTTTT; cdr3_aa: CASHLTGVVDTGELFF
v_call: TRBV28; d_call: TRBD1; j_call: TRBJ2-5; clone_size: once; cdr3_nt: TGTGCCAGCAGTAGACGGGACAGGGCACGAGAGACCCAGTACTTC; cdr3_aa: CASSRRDRARETQYF
v_call: TRBV2; d_call: .; j_call: TRBJ2-7; clone_size: few; cdr3_nt: TGTGCCAGCGGGCAATCTGCTTCCTACGAGCAGTACTTC; cdr3_aa: CASGQSASYEQYF
v_call: TRBV7-6; d_call: .; j_call: TRBJ2-3; clone_size: .; cdr3_nt: TGTGCCAGCAGCTCCAACACAGATACGCAGTATTTT; cdr3_aa: CASSSNTDTQYF
v_call: TRBV28; d_call: .; j_call: TRBJ2-7; clone_size: .; cdr3_nt: TGTGCCAGTCGGGACACCACCTCCGAGCAGTACTTC; cdr3_aa: CASRDTTSEQYF
v_call: TRBV12-5; d_call: .; j_call: TRBJ2-1; clone_size: .; cdr3_nt: TGTGCTAGTGGTCCCCTGAGTGGTGAGCAGTTCTTC; cdr3_aa: CASGPLSGEQFF
v_call: TRBV5-8; d_call: TRBD1; j_call: TRBJ1-1; clone_size: once; cdr3_nt: TGTGCCAGCAGCGGGATAGACAGGGATAACACTGAAGCTTTCTTT; cdr3_aa: CASSGIDRDNTEAFF
v_call: TRBV13; d_call: .; j_call: TRBJ2-5; clone_size: .; cdr3_nt: TGTGCCAGCAGGATTCAGGGTTACGGAGAGACCCAGTACTTC; cdr3_aa: CASRIQGYGETQYF
v_call: TRBV29-1; d_call: TRBD2; j_call: TRBJ2-1; clone_size: .; cdr3_nt: TGCAGCGTTGATAAACTAGCGGGGGGGGACAATGAGCAGTTCTTC; cdr3_aa: CSVDKLAGGDNEQFF
v_call: TRBV9; d_call: .; j_call: TRBJ2-7; clone_size: .; cdr3_nt: TGTGCCAGCAGCGCTGAGGGGGATAGGCAGTACTTC; cdr3_aa: CASSAEGDRQYF
v_call: TRBV9; d_call: .; j_call: TRBJ2-2; clone_size: .; cdr3_nt: TGTGCCAGCAGCGTAAACAGGGCGAACACCGGGGAGCTGTTTTTT; cdr3_aa: CASSVNRANTGELFF
v_call: TRBV7-9; d_call: .; j_call: TRBJ2-7; clone_size: .; cdr3_nt: TGTGCCAGCAGTTCTAACTTCCGGGAGCCAAACTCCTACGAGCAGTACTTC; cdr3_aa: CASSSNFREPNSYEQYF
v_call: TRBV10-2; d_call: TRBD1; j_call: TRBJ2-2; clone_size: .; cdr3_nt: TGCGCCAGCAGTGAGGGACAGGGCCTCCTGAACACCGGGGAGCTGTTTTTT; cdr3_aa: CASSEGQGLLNTGELFF
v_call: TRBV29-1; d_call: .; j_call: TRBJ2-2; clone_size: .; cdr3_nt: TGCAGCGTTCTATCCGGGGAGCTGTTTTTT; cdr3_aa: CSVLSGELFF
v_call: TRBV4-2; d_call: .; j_call: TRBJ2-1; clone_size: .; cdr3_nt: TGTGCCAGCAGCCAAGGAGAAGGGAGCTCCTACAATGAGCAGTTCTTC; cdr3_aa: CASSQGEGSSYNEQFF
v_call: TRBV18; d_call: .; j_call: TRBJ1-2; clone_size: .; cdr3_nt: TGTGCCAGCTCACCCCAGGGCGATCTTGGCTACACCTTC; cdr3_aa: CASSPQGDLGYTF
v_call: TRBV30; d_call: .; j_call: TRBJ2-3; clone_size: .; cdr3_nt: TGTGCCTGGAGTTCCATTAGCACAGATACGCAGTATTTT; cdr3_aa: CAWSSISTDTQYF
v_call: TRBV2; d_call: .; j_call: TRBJ1-4; clone_size: .; cdr3_nt: TGTGCCAGCAGTGAAGCGCGATTTGGTGAAAAACTGTTTTTT; cdr3_aa: CASSEARFGEKLFF
v_call: TRBV6-1; d_call: .; j_call: TRBJ2-1; clone_size: .; cdr3_nt: TGTGCCAGCAGTGAAAACAGTAACAATGAGCAGTTCTTC; cdr3_aa: CASSENSNNEQFF
v_call: TRBV19; d_call: TRBD1; j_call: TRBJ2-5; clone_size: .; cdr3_nt: TGTGCCAGTAGACGGACAGGGCCACAAGAGACCCAGTACTTC; cdr3_aa: CASRRTGPQETQYF